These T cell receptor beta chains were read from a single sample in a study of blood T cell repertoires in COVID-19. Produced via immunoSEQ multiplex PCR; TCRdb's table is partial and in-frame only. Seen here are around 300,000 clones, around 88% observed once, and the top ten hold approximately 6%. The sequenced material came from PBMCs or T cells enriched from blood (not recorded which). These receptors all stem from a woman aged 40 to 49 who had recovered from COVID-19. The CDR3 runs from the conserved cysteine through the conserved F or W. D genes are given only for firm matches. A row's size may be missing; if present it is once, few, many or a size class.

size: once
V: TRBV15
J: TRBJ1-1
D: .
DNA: TGTGCCACCAGCAGAGGTACCGGTGGCACTGAAGCTTTCTTT
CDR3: CATSRGTGGTEAFF

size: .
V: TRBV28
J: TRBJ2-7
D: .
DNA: TGTGCCAGCACCTCCGGGATAGGCAGCTCCTACGAGCAGTACTTC
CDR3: CASTSGIGSSYEQYF

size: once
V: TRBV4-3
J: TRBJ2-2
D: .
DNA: TGCGCCAGCAGCCAAGCCCAGGCCGGGGAGCTGTTTTTT
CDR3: CASSQAQAGELFF

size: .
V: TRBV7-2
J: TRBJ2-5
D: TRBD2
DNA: TGTGCCAGCAGCTTAGGACTAGCGGGAAAACAAGAGACCCAGTACTTC
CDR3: CASSLGLAGKQETQYF

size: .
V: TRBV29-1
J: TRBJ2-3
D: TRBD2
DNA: TGCAGCGTTCTAGCGGGAGCGGTCACAGATACGCAGTATTTT
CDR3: CSVLAGAVTDTQYF

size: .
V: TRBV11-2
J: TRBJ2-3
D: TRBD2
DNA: TGTGCCAGCAGCTTGACTAGCGGGAGTGGAGATACGCAGTATTTT
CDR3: CASSLTSGSGDTQYF

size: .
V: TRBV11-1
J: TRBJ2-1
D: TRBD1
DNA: TGTGCCAGCAGCTTACGGACAGGGGCTTCGAATGAGCAGTTCTTC
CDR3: CASSLRTGASNEQFF

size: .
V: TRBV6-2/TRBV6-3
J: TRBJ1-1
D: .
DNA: TGTGCCAGCAGTTACAAGGGGGTTGCAACTGAAGCTTTCTTT
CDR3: CASSYKGVATEAFF

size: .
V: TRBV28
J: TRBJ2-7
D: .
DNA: TGTGCCAGCAGCGAACAGGGTGATTCCTACGAGCAGTACTTC
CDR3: CASSEQGDSYEQYF

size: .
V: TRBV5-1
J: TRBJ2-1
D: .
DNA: TGCGCCAGCAGCTGGGACACCGTGAATGAGCAGTTCTTC
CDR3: CASSWDTVNEQFF

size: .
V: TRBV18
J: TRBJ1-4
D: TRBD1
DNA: TGTGCCAGCTCTCGGGGACAGGAAGAAAAACTGTTTTTT
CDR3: CASSRGQEEKLFF

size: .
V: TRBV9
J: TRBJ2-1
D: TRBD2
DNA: TGTGCCAGCAGCCATAGCGGGAGCTCCTACAATGAGCAGTTCTTC
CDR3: CASSHSGSSYNEQFF

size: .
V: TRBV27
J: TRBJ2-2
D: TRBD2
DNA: TGTGCCAGCCGTACTAGCGGGAGGGCCGACACCGGGGAGCTGTTTTTT
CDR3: CASRTSGRADTGELFF

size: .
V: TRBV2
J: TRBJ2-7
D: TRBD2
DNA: TGTGCCAGCAGTCCTAGCGGCGCCTACGAGCAGTACTTC
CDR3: CASSPSGAYEQYF

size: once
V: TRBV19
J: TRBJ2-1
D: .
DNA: TGTGCCAGTGGGGGCGTTGGCAATGAGCAGTTCTTC
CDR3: CASGGVGNEQFF

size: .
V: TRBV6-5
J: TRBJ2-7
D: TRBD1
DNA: TGTGCCGTCCTACGGACAGGAAGCGATTACGAGCAGTACTTC
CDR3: CAVLRTGSDYEQYF

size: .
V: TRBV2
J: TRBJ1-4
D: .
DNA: TGTGCCAGCAGACAGGGTGCTGAAAAACTGTTTTTT
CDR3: CASRQGAEKLFF

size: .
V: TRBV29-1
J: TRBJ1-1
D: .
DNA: TGCAGCGTCGTCCTTACGGAGTATATGAAGGACACTGAAGCTTTCTTT
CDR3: CSVVLTEYMKDTEAFF

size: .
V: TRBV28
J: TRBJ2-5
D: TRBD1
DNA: TGTGCCAGTCATTCAGGGACAGCCCAAGAGACCCAGTACTTC
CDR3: CASHSGTAQETQYF

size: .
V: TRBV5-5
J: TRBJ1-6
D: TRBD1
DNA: TGTGCCAGCAGCCTTACACGACAGGGACAAAATTCACCCCTCCACTTT
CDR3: CASSLTRQGQNSPLHF

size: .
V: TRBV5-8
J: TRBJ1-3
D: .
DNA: TGTGCCAGCAGCTTGAGGACAGCTGGAAACACCATATATTTT
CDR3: CASSLRTAGNTIYF

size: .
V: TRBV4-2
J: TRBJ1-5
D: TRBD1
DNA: TGTGCCAGCAGCCAAGGGGGGACAGGGGTCGAAATCAATCAGCCCCAGCATTTT
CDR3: CASSQGGTGVEINQPQHF

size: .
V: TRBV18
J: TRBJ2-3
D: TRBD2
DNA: TGTGCCAGCTCACCGGAGAGTCTGACTAGCGGTTACACAGATACGCAGTATTTT
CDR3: CASSPESLTSGYTDTQYF

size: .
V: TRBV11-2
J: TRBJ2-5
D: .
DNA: TGTGCCAGCAGCTGGGGCCTCCAGACCCAGTACTTC
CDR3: CASSWGLQTQYF

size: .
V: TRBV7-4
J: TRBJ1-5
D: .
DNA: TGTGCCAGCAGCTTCCGAGACAGCAGCAATCAGCCCCAGCATTTT
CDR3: CASSFRDSSNQPQHF

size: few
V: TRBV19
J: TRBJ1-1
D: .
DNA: TGTGCCAGTAGAAGGCTGGGAGGGGAGAACACTGAAGCTTTCTTT
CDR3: CASRRLGGENTEAFF

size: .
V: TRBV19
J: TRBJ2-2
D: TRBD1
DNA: TGTGCCAGTAGTATAGTAGGGACAGCGAGCCGAAGGGAGCTGTTTTTT
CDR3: CASSIVGTASRRELFF

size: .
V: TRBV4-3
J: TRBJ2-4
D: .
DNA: TGCGCCAGCAGCCCATCGGGCTGGGCGCGGGTGATAGGCAAAAACATTCAGTACTTC
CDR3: CASSPSGWARVIGKNIQYF

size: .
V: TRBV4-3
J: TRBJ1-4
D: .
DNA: TGCGCCAGCAGCCAAGGACAGACCAATGAAAAACTGTTTTTT
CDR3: CASSQGQTNEKLFF

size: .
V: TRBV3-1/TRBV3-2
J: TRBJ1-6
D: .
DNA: TGTGCCAGCAGCCAAATACAGGGACCACCCCTCCACTTT
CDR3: CASSQIQGPPLHF

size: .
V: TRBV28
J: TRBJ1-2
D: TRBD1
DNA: TGTGCCAGCAGCCATGACAGGGACTATGGCTACACCTTC
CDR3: CASSHDRDYGYTF

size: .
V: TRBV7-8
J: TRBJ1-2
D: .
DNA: TGTGCCAGCAGCCCCAGGGTGCGCGACGGTGGCTACACCTTC
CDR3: CASSPRVRDGGYTF

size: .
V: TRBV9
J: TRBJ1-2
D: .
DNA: TGTGCCAGCAGCGTAGAGGCGGCCCCTAACTATGGCTACACCTTC
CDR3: CASSVEAAPNYGYTF

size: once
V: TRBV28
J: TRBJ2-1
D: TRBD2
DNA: TGTGCCAGCAGTTTAGGCCCGACCGGGACTAGCGGGAGGTGGACCTACAATGAGCAGTTCTTC
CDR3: CASSLGPTGTSGRWTYNEQFF

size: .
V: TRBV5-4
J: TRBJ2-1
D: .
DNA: TGTGCCAGCAGCTCCCAGAGGGGGGGAGGAGACAATGAGCAGTTCTTC
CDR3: CASSSQRGGGDNEQFF

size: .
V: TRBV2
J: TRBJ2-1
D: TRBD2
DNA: TGTGCCAGCAGTGCCACGACTAGCGGCTGGAATGAGCAGTTCTTC
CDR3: CASSATTSGWNEQFF

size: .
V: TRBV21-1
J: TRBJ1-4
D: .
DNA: TGTGCCAGCAGCAATGATGGGTTTAGACAGGCTAATGAAAAACTGTTTTTT
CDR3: CASSNDGFRQANEKLFF

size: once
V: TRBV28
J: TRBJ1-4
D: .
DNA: TGTGCCAGCAGTCAAGCGTTTGTTCGTTTTTTT
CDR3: CASSQAFVRFF

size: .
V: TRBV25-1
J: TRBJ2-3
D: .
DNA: TGTGCCAGCAGTCAGATCCGAGACTCCGCGGGCACAGATACGCAGTATTTT
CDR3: CASSQIRDSAGTDTQYF

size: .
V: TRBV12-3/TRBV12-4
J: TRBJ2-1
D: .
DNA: TGTGCCAGCACCACTTCCTACAATGAGCAGTTCTTC
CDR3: CASTTSYNEQFF

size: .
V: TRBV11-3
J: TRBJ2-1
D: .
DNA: TGTGCCAGCAGCTTGGCGGGACTCAACAATGAGCAGTTCTTC
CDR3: CASSLAGLNNEQFF

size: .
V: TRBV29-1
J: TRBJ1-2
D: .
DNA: TGCAGCGCCATTTCGGGAGCTTATGGCTACACCTTC
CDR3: CSAISGAYGYTF

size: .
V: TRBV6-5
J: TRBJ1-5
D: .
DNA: TGTGCCAGCCCCAAGGCGGACAATCAGCCCCAGCATTTT
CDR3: CASPKADNQPQHF

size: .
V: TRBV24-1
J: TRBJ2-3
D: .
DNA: TGTGCCACCAGTGACTTCACAGATACGCAGTATTTT
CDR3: CATSDFTDTQYF

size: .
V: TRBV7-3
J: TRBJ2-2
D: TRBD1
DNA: TGTGCCAGCAGCTTAACGAATACGGGACAGGGGATGCACGGGGAGCTGTTTTTT
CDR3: CASSLTNTGQGMHGELFF

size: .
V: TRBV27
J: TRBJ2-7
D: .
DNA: TGTGCCAGCAGTTTATCCGGCGAGCAGTACTTC
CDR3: CASSLSGEQYF

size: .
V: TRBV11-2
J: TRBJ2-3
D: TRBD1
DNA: TGTGCCAGCAGCAATTACGGGACAGGGATCGCAGATACGCAGTATTTT
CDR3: CASSNYGTGIADTQYF

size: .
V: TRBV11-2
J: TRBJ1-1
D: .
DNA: TGTGCCAGCAGTCCCGTCAGCGATGACACTGAAGCTTTCTTT
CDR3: CASSPVSDDTEAFF

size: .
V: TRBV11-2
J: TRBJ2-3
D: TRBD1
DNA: TGTGCCAGCATTCCCGGACAGGGTGTTACAGATACGCAGTATTTT
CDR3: CASIPGQGVTDTQYF

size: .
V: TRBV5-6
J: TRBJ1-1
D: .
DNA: TGTGCCAGCAGCTTGTGGACAGACACTGAAGCTTTCTTT
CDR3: CASSLWTDTEAFF

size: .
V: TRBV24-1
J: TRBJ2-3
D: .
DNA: TGTGCCACCAGTGAGGGCCCCACAGATACGCAGTATTTT
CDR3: CATSEGPTDTQYF

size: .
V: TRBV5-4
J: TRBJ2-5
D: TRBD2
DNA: TGTGCCAGCAGGACTAGCGGGAGGCCAGCAGAGACCCAGTACTTC
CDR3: CASRTSGRPAETQYF

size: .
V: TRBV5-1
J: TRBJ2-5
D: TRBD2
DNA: TGCGCCAGCAGCTTGATGAATAGCGGGTCCCAAGAGACCCAGTACTTC
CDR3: CASSLMNSGSQETQYF